One sample yielded the 21 T cell receptor beta chains listed below, sequenced in a study of T-cell memory formation after mild COVID-19. TCRdb re-derived calls from the 5' RACE reads in MiXCR, one entry per CDR3 protein. The table shows 380,000 or so distinct CDR3 sequences, with about 15% occurring only once. The sequenced sample consisted of PBMCs or a T cell subset sorted from them (not recorded which). All receptors come from a man aged 18 to 30 who had mild COVID-19 (a few samples of this study predate the infection). Cell type and time point are not known.

J is TRBJ1-5 and V is TRBV6-1, with D possibly matching TRBD1 (5 bases). Germline CDR1 MNHNS, CDR2 SASEGT. The CDR3 is 15 amino acids. V lost 6 bases to trimming and J lost 4 bases, with 16 bases between them. The CDR3 region has the DNA TGTGCCAGCAGGCCAGGGCAGGTCGGAAATCAGCCCCAGCATTTT. This translates into CASRPGQVGNQPQHF.

In its sample, this clonotype was seen a few times. This CDR3 is CSVQGTSGGGEQYF. CDR3 DNA: TGCAGTGTTCAAGGGACTAGCGGGGGAGGCGAGCAGTACTTC. V and J are TRBV20-1 and TRBJ2-7; 14 positions match TRBD2. The V segment lost 7 bases and the J segment 6 bases; nucleotides outside the gene matches: 8. Germline-derived CDR1 and CDR2 are DFQATT and SNEGSKA (reference sequence). This CDR3 comprises 14 residues.

This clonotype was counted many times. The V and J genes are TRBV4-1 and TRBJ2-2; D is undetermined. In germline, CDR1 is MGHRA, CDR2 YSYEKL. This CDR3 spans 14 amino acids. Trimming removed 0 bases from V and 5 bases from J, with 7 bases in between. CDR3 in amino acids: CASSQDPGTGELFF. CDR3 sequence (DNA): TGCGCCAGCAGCCAAGATCCCGGGACCGGGGAGCTGTTTTTT.

This chain connects TRBV7-9 to TRBJ2-2; no clear D. Germline V gene data show CDR1 as SEHNR and CDR2 as FQNEAQ (reference sequence). The CDR3 is 14 residues long. The germline V and J ends were trimmed by 2 bases and 6 bases, with 10 bases remaining between them. CDR3 coding DNA: TGTGCCAGCAGCTTATTTGTCCTGCCCGGGGAGCTGTTTTTT. It specifies CASSLFVLPGELFF.

This clonotype was seen a handful of times. This chain uses TRBV18 with TRBJ2-1; unclear D gene. V shed 5 bases and J shed 0 bases, with 8 bases lying between them. Per germline, CDR1 KGHSH and CDR2 LQKENI. The CDR3 extends over 14 amino acids. CDR3 region: CASSTTASYNEQFF. Written as DNA, the CDR3 is TGTGCCAGCTCAACTACAGCCTCCTACAATGAGCAGTTCTTC.

This clonotype was seen repeatedly, ten times or more. The chain recombines TRBV10-3 with TRBJ2-5; D is perhaps TRBD1 or TRBD2 (6 bases each). V was trimmed by 11 bases and J by 6 bases, leaving 19 bases between them. Germline loops: CDR1 ENHRY, CDR2 SYGVKD. The CDR3 loop spans 13 amino acids. The CDR3 here is CAAADSGSKTQYF. The CDR3 DNA reads TGTGCCGCCGCGGACAGCGGGTCAAAGACCCAGTACTTC.

The chain has TRBV4-3 and TRBJ1-4; 9 nucleotides match TRBD1. With 7 bases clipped from V and 6 bases from J, the junction kept 12 bases outside the gene matches. CDR1 and CDR2 (germline): LGHNA, YSLEER. The CDR3 is 16 residues long. CDR3 DNA sequence: TGCGCCAGCACCAGAACACAGGGGGCCGGCGATGAAAAACTGTTTTTT. Translation gives CASTRTQGAGDEKLFF.

This chain connects TRBV18 to TRBJ1-1, with D hard to call. The V gene lost 4 bases and the J gene lost 5 bases, with 14 bases spanning the gap. CDR1 and CDR2 from the germline V gene are KGHSH and LQKENI. The CDR3 length is 14 residues. CDR3 residues: CASSLAWTGTEAFF. CDR3 bases: TGTGCCAGCTCACTTGCGTGGACTGGGACTGAAGCTTTCTTT.

The J gene is TRBJ1-5, the V gene TRBV3-1; no reliable D call. The CDR3 sequence is 15 residues long. Germline CDR1 reads LGHDT; CDR2 reads YNNKEL (reference sequence). V lost 1 base and J 1 base, leaving 8 bases between the germline ends. This CDR3 reads CASSQAGGSNQPQHF. The CDR3 nucleotides read TGTGCCAGCAGCCAAGCGGGAGGGAGCAATCAGCCCCAGCATTTT.

This clonotype appeared many times. CDR3 DNA: TGTGCCAGCAGTTCCGGGACGGCGAACACTGAAGCTTTCTTT. Encoded protein: CASSSGTANTEAFF. This chain connects TRBV2 to TRBJ1-1, with a weak D call TRBD1 (5 bases). CDR1 and CDR2 from the germline V gene are SNHLY and FYNNEI. Trimming took 5 bases from V and 1 from J, leaving 11 bases between them. The CDR3 is made up of 14 amino acids.

This clonotype was seen a handful of times. The genes are TRBV10-3 and TRBJ1-6; perhaps TRBD1 as D (5 bases). The V end was cut by 10 bases, the J end by 7 bases, with 17 bases between. The CDR3 sequence is 14 residues long. Per germline, CDR1 ENHRY and CDR2 SYGVKD. The CDR3 spells CASRGQALNSPLHF. CDR3 bases: TGTGCCAGCCGGGGCCAGGCCTTGAATTCACCCCTCCACTTT.

Here the CDR3 DNA reads TGTGCCAGCAGTTTAAACCCTCGAGGGGGCTACACCTTC. The encoded protein is CASSLNPRGGYTF. The V gene is TRBV28, the J gene TRBJ1-2; D gene unclear. Germline V CDR1 and CDR2: MDHEN, SYDVKM. This CDR3 has 13 residues. Deletions cut 2 bases from V and 8 bases from J, with 12 bases between.

This clonotype was recorded a few times. This chain joins TRBV25-1 and TRBJ2-1; D remains unclear. This CDR3 has 13 amino acids. V was pared by 6 bases and J by 5 bases, with 11 bases between. The germline CDR1 and CDR2 sequences are MGHDK and SYGVNS. The CDR3, as DNA: TGTGCCAGCAGGGACCCTTTTAACAATGAGCAGTTCTTC. Translating it yields CASRDPFNNEQFF.

V gene TRBV14 combines with J gene TRBJ2-2, with 7 bases aligning to TRBD1. The CDR3 contains 16 residues. J gave up 0 bases and V 4 bases, and 5 bases lay outside the gene matches. Germline V gives CDR1 SGHDN, CDR2 FVKESK. CDR3 nucleotides: TGTGCCAGCAGCCGGCCGGGACAGACGAACACCGGGGAGCTGTTTTTT. Amino acid sequence: CASSRPGQTNTGELFF.

This rearrangement joins TRBV7-2 to TRBJ2-1; 7 nucleotides align to TRBD2. The junction had 9 bases not matched to a gene; V was cut back by 5 bases and J by 8 bases. CDR3 length: 14 residues. Germline CDR1 and CDR2: SGHTA and FQGNSA. Here the CDR3 reads CASSTRTGGDEQFF. The CDR3 nucleotides are TGTGCCAGCAGCACCCGGACGGGAGGTGATGAGCAGTTCTTC.

The rearrangement joins TRBV6-5 to TRBJ2-1, with D maybe TRBD1 (5 bases). Between the trimmed V and J ends, which lost 0 bases and 9 bases, there was a span of 12 bases. Germline lookup yields CDR1 MNHEY and CDR2 SVGAGI. The CDR3 consists of 14 residues. Here the CDR3 reads CASSYSSWGGEQFF. In DNA, the CDR3 is TGTGCCAGCAGTTACTCGAGTTGGGGCGGTGAGCAGTTCTTC.

The chain joins TRBV28 to TRBJ2-5; TRBD2 aligns across 13 bases. The CDR3 length is 15 residues. V dropped 3 bases and J dropped 5; count of bases not matched to a gene: 3. The germline V gene has CDR1 MDHEN and CDR2 SYDVKM. The CDR3 here is CASSLETSGRETQYF. CDR3 DNA sequence: TGTGCCAGCAGTTTGGAGACTAGCGGGAGGGAGACCCAGTACTTC. Full variable domain (remainder filled in from reference TRBV28 and TRBJ2-5): DVKVTQSSRYLVKRTGEKVFLECVQDMDHENMFWYRQDPGLGLRLIYFSYDVKMKEKGDIPEGYSVSREKKERFSLILESASTNQTSMYLCASSLETSGRETQYFGPGTRLLVL.

V and J are TRBV6-6 and TRBJ1-2; D unresolved. The V gene lost 2 bases and the J gene lost 8 bases, with 15 bases spanning the gap. Germline V CDR1 and CDR2: MNHNY, SVGAGI (reference sequence). This CDR3 spans 14 amino acids. DNA of the CDR3: TGTGCCAGCAGTTACGGTTCAGGACGCGGCGGCTACACCTTC. The encoded protein is CASSYGSGRGGYTF.

This clonotype was found a few times. The rearrangement uses TRBV10-3 and TRBJ2-5, with D possibly being TRBD1 (5 bases). V was trimmed by 6 bases and J by 2 bases, leaving 10 bases between them. The CDR3 length is 13 residues. Germline lookup yields CDR1 ENHRY and CDR2 SYGVKD. CDR3 DNA sequence: TGTGCCATCAGGTCGACAGAGCAAGAGACCCAGTACTTC. It specifies CAIRSTEQETQYF.

This clonotype was counted between two and nine times. The V gene is TRBV7-3, the J gene TRBJ2-1; D may be TRBD2 (6 bases). Trimming pared 5 bases from V and 3 bases from J, leaving 14 bases between. The CDR3 runs to 15 residues. CDR1 and CDR2 (germline): SGHTA, FQGTGA. CDR3 sequence (DNA): TGTGCCAGCAGCCCCGTCGGGGGTGGCTACAATGAGCAGTTCTTC. Protein product: CASSPVGGGYNEQFF.

V and J are TRBV6-1 and TRBJ1-2, with 7 bases that match TRBD1. The length of the CDR3 is 16 residues. J was trimmed by 3 bases and V by 4 bases; bases with no gene match: 11. From germline, CDR1 is MNHNS and CDR2 SASEGT. The CDR3 sequence is CASSGDSTQSDYGYTF. CDR3 DNA: TGTGCCAGCAGTGGGGACAGCACCCAGTCGGACTATGGCTACACCTTC.